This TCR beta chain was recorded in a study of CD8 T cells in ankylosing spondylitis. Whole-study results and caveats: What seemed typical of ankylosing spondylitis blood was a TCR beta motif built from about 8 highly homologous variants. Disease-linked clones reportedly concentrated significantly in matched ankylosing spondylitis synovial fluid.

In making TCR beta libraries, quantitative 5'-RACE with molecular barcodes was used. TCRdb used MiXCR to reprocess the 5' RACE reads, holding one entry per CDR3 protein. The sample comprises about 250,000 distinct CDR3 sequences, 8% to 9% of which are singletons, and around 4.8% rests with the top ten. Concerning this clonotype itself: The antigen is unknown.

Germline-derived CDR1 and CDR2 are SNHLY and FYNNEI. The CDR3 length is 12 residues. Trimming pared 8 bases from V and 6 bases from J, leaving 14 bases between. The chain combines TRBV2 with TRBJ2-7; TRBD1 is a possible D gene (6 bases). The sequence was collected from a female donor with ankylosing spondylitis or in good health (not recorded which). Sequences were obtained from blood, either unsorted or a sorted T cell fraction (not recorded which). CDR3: CASGEQGAEQYF. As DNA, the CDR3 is TGTGCCAGCGGCGAACAGGGAGCCGAGCAGTACTTC. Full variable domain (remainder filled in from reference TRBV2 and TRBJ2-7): EPEVTQTPSHQVTQMGQEVILRCVPISNHLYFYWYRQILGQKVEFLVSFYNNEISEKSEIFDDQFSVERPDGSNFTLKIRSTKLEDSAMYFCASGEQGAEQYFGPGTRLTVT.